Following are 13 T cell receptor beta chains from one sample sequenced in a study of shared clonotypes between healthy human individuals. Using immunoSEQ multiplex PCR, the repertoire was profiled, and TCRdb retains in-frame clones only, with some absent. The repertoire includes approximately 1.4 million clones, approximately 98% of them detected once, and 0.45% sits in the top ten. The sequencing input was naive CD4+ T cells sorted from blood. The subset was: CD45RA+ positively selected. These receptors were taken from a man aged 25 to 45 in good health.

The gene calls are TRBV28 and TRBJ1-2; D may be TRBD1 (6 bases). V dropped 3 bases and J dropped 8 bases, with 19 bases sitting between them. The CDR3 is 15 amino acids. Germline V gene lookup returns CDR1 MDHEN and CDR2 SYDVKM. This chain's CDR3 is CASSFPRRQGLGYTF. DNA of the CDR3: TGTGCCAGCAGTTTTCCCAGGCGGCAGGGGTTAGGCTACACCTTC.

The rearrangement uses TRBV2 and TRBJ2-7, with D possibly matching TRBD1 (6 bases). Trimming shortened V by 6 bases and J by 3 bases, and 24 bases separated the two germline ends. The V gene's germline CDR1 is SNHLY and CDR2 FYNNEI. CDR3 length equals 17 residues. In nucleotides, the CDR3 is TGTGCCAGCAGCGCCCGGGTGGCAGGGGCCGTCAACTACGAGCAGTACTTC. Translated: CASSARVAGAVNYEQYF.

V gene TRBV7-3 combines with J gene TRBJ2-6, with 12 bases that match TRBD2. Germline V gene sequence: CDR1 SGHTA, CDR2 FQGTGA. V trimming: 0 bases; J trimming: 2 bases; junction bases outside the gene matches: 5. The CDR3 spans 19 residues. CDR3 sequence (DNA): TGTGCCAGCAGCTTAACGGGGCTAGCGGGAGGGACTGGGGCCAACGTCCTGACTTTC. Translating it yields CASSLTGLAGGTGANVLTF.

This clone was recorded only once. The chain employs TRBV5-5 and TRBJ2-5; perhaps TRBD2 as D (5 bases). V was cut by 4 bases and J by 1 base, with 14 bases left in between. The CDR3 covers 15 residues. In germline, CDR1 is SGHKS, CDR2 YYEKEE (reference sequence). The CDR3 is CASSPLGSGQETQYF. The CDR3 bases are TGTGCCAGCAGCCCCCTAGGGAGCGGCCAAGAGACCCAGTACTTC.

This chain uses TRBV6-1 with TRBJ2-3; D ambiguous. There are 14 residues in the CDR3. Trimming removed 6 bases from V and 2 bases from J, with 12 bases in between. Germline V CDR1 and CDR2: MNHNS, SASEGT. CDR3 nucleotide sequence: TGTGCCAGCAGGTCCCCTCTTCTCACAGATACGCAGTATTTT. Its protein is CASRSPLLTDTQYF.

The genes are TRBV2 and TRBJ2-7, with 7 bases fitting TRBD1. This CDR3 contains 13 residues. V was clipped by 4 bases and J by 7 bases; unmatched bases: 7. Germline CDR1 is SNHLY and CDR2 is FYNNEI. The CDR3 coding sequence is TGTGCCAGCAGTGTGGAGACAGGGTTAGAGCAGTACTTC. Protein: CASSVETGLEQYF. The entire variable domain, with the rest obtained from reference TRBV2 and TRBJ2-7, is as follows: EPEVTQTPSHQVTQMGQEVILRCVPISNHLYFYWYRQILGQKVEFLVSFYNNEISEKSEIFDDQFSVERPDGSNFTLKIRSTKLEDSAMYFCASSVETGLEQYFGPGTRLTVT.

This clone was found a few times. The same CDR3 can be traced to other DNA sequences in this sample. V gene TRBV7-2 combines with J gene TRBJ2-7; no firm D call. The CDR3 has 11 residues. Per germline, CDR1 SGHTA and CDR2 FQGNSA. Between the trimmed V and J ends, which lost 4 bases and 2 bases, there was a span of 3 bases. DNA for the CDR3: TGTGCCAGCAGCTCCACCTACGAGCAGTACTTC. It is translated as CASSSTYEQYF.

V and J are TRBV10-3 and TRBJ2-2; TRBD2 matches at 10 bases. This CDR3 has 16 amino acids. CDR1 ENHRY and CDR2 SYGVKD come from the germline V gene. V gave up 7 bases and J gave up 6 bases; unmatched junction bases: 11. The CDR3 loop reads CAINTGTSARAGELFF. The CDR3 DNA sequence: TGTGCCATCAATACCGGGACTAGCGCGAGGGCCGGGGAGCTGTTTTTT.

The CDR3 DNA follows: TGTGCCAGCAGCGTAGGTTTGGGGACCATGGGTGTATACGAGCAGTACTTC. Translating it yields CASSVGLGTMGVYEQYF. J is TRBJ2-7 and V is TRBV9; D tentatively fits TRBD1 or TRBD2 (5 bases each). The V end was cut by 0 bases, the J end by 4 bases, with 20 bases between. The germline V gene encodes CDR1 SGDLS and CDR2 YYNGEE. The CDR3 loop spans 17 amino acids.

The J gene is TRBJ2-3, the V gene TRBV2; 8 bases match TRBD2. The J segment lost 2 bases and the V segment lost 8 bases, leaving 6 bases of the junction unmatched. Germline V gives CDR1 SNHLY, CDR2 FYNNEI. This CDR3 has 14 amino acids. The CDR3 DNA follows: TGTGCCAGCTTGCAGCGGGAGAACACAGATACGCAGTATTTT. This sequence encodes CASLQRENTDTQYF.

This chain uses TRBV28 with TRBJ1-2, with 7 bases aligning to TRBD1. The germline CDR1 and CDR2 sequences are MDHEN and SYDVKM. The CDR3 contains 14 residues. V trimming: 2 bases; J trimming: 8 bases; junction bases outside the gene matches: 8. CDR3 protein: CASSLVGTVGGYTF. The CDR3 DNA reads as TGTGCCAGCAGTTTAGTCGGGACAGTGGGAGGCTACACCTTC.

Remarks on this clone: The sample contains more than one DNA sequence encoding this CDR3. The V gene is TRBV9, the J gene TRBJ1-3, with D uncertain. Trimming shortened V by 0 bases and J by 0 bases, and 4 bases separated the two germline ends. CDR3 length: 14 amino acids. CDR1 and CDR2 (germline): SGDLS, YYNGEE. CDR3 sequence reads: CASSVDVSGNTIYF. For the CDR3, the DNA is TGTGCCAGCAGCGTAGACGTCTCTGGAAACACCATATATTTT.

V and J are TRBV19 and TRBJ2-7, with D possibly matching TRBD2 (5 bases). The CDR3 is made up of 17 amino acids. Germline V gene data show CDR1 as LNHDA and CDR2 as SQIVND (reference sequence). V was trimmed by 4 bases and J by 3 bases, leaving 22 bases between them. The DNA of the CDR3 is TGTGCCAGTAGTAAAACGGGTGGAGGACGGAGCATCTACGAGCAGTACTTC. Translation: CASSKTGGGRSIYEQYF.